This T cell receptor beta chain was sequenced during a study of T cell changes during pregnancy in multiple sclerosis. The CDR3 is 13 residues long. The V end was cut by 6 bases, the J end by 1 base, with 9 bases between. Germline CDR1 and CDR2: SEHNR and FQNEAQ (reference sequence). Sequenced by immunoSEQ multiplex PCR; TCRdb stores in-frame clones only, minus some. The sample includes approximately 100,000 clones, 90% to 95% of them seen just once. Sequences were derived from peripheral blood, sampled in the first trimester of pregnancy. The chain combines TRBV7-9 with TRBJ1-1; D might be TRBD1 (6 bases). This clonotype was obtained from a female donor with multiple sclerosis, enrolled in a pregnancy study. CDR3 bases: TGTGCCAGCAGTTCGGACAGGAACACTGAAGCTTTCTTT. Encoded protein: CASSSDRNTEAFF.